This is a list of T cell receptor beta chains from one sample in a study of blood T cell repertoires in COVID-19. Profiled with immunoSEQ multiplex PCR; TCRdb holds only in-frame clones, not every one. The data show 250,000 to 300,000 clones, with about nine tenths seen just once and about 11% held by the top ten. Material for sequencing was peripheral blood. The receptor set was obtained from a young woman with COVID-19, enrolled during active disease. Both conserved end residues are part of each CDR3. Fields, in order: D gene, V gene, clone size, J gene, CDR3 DNA, CDR3 protein. A D gene is named only where the DNA matches it firmly. Not every row has a clone size; where given, it reads once, few, many or a size class.

TRBD2	TRBV3-1/TRBV3-2	.	TRBJ2-7	TGTGCCAGCAGCCAATCTGTGACTAGCGGCCTAGACGAGCAGTACTTC	CASSQSVTSGLDEQYF
TRBD2	TRBV6-2/TRBV6-3	once	TRBJ2-7	TGTGCCAGCAGTGGAATTATAGCGGGTGTCTACGAGCAGTACTTC	CASSGIIAGVYEQYF
TRBD2	TRBV28	.	TRBJ2-1	TGTGCCAGCAGCCCAAACCGCGGGAGGCCCCACAATGAGCAGTTCTTC	CASSPNRGRPHNEQFF
.	TRBV24-1	.	TRBJ2-1	TGTGCCACCAGTGCCGCGCGTGGTGAGCAGTTCTTC	CATSAARGEQFF
.	TRBV6-6	few	TRBJ2-7	TGTGCCAGCAGTTACTCGATACACAGGACCCCCTACGAGCAGTACTTC	CASSYSIHRTPYEQYF
.	TRBV12-5	.	TRBJ2-7	TGTGCTAGTGGTCGCTCCTACTACGAGCAGTACTTC	CASGRSYYEQYF
TRBD1	TRBV2	once	TRBJ1-1	TGTGCCAGCACCAGACAGGGGGCGGGCACTGAAGCTTTCTTT	CASTRQGAGTEAFF
TRBD2	TRBV10-3	many	TRBJ2-1	TGTGCCACGACTTCCGGGACTAGCGGAGACAATGAGCAGTTCTTC	CATTSGTSGDNEQFF
TRBD2	TRBV19	.	TRBJ2-7	TGTGCCAGTAGTGAACTAGCGGAGGCCCCCTACGAGCAGTACTTC	CASSELAEAPYEQYF
.	TRBV30	.	TRBJ1-3	TGTGCCTGCCTCCTACAGGGCTCTGGAAACACCATATATTTT	CACLLQGSGNTIYF
TRBD1	TRBV10-3	few	TRBJ1-6	TGTGCCATCAGTGAGTGGGACAGAAATTCACCCCTCCACTTT	CAISEWDRNSPLHF
.	TRBV5-1	.	TRBJ1-5	TGCGCCAGCAGCTTGGAAGGGGACACAAGCAATCAGCCCCAGCATTTT	CASSLEGDTSNQPQHF
.	TRBV28	.	TRBJ2-7	TGTGCCAGCAGCCCGGGGGAGCCCTACGAGCAGTACTTC	CASSPGEPYEQYF
TRBD2	TRBV18	.	TRBJ2-2	TGTGCCAGCTCACCAGGGCTAGCGGGTTACACCGGGGAGCTGTTTTTT	CASSPGLAGYTGELFF
.	TRBV6-5	few	TRBJ1-1	TGTGCCAGCAGTTACTCGGCAGGAAACACTGAAGCTTTCTTT	CASSYSAGNTEAFF
TRBD1	TRBV6-2/TRBV6-3	.	TRBJ2-2	TGTGCCAGCAGCGGACAGGGTTGGACCGGGGAGCTGTTTTTT	CASSGQGWTGELFF
.	TRBV4-1	.	TRBJ2-7	TGCGCCAGCAGCCAAGATCTCGGACTACGGGGCTACGAGCAGTACTTC	CASSQDLGLRGYEQYF
.	TRBV6-4	.	TRBJ2-3	TGTGCCAGCAGTGAACATCTGGAGACAGATACGCAGTATTTT	CASSEHLETDTQYF
.	TRBV6-1	.	TRBJ2-5	TGTGCCAGCAGTGATGGGGGCCTGGGGACCCAGTACTTC	CASSDGGLGTQYF
.	TRBV6-6	.	TRBJ1-1	TGTGCCAGCAGCCCCAGTCGAATCACTGAAGCTTTCTTT	CASSPSRITEAFF
.	TRBV6-2/TRBV6-3	once	TRBJ2-4	TGTGCCAGCAGTCCCCGAGGTATAGCCAAAAACATTCAGTACTTC	CASSPRGIAKNIQYF
.	TRBV28	once	TRBJ2-7	TGTGCCAGCAGTTACGACAGGTACGAGCAGTACTTC	CASSYDRYEQYF
TRBD2	TRBV6-5	.	TRBJ2-7	TGTGCCAGCAGCCGCCTAGCGGGAGCTGACTACGAGCAGTACTTC	CASSRLAGADYEQYF
TRBD1	TRBV11-3	.	TRBJ2-3	TGTGCCAGCAGCTTAGTGGCCGGGACAGGGGAAACAGATACGCAGTATTTT	CASSLVAGTGETDTQYF
.	TRBV6-1	.	TRBJ2-3	TGTGCCAGCAGTGAACAAGGGAGGAGTTCAGATACGCAGTATTTT	CASSEQGRSSDTQYF
TRBD2	TRBV7-8	.	TRBJ2-7	TGTGCCAGCAGCTTAGCACTCGGCGCGGGAGGGTTAGCCGAGCAGTACTTC	CASSLALGAGGLAEQYF
TRBD1	TRBV23-1	.	TRBJ2-1	TGCGCCAGCAGTCAATCGACAGGGGGCGGTGAGCAGTTCTTC	CASSQSTGGGEQFF
.	TRBV5-6	.	TRBJ1-6	TGTGCCAGCAGCTTGGGTCTTCCGGGGTCCTATAATTCACCCCTCCACTTT	CASSLGLPGSYNSPLHF
.	TRBV12-3/TRBV12-4	.	TRBJ2-7	TGTGCCAGCAGCCCTGGAGTAGTTTACGAGCAGTACTTC	CASSPGVVYEQYF
.	TRBV7-3	.	TRBJ1-1	TGTGCCAGCAGCTTACAGGAGGGCACTGAAGCTTTCTTT	CASSLQEGTEAFF
TRBD2	TRBV5-6	.	TRBJ2-7	TGTGCCAGCAGCTTGGGGCTAGCGGGAGACGAGCAGTACTTC	CASSLGLAGDEQYF
TRBD2	TRBV11-2	.	TRBJ2-1	TGTGCCAGCAGCTTAGATGACGGGAGGACGTATGAGCAGTTCTTC	CASSLDDGRTYEQFF
.	TRBV7-9	.	TRBJ2-1	TGTGCCAGCAGCTCAGCGGACAGCTCCTACAATGAGCAGTTCTTC	CASSSADSSYNEQFF
.	TRBV30	.	TRBJ2-3	TGTGCCTGGAGTCTTACGGGCACAGATACGCAGTATTTT	CAWSLTGTDTQYF
TRBD2	TRBV6-5	.	TRBJ2-3	TGTGCCAGCAGGGGGACTAGCGGCACAGATACGCAGTATTTT	CASRGTSGTDTQYF
TRBD1	TRBV5-1	few	TRBJ1-5	TGCGCCAGCAGCCCACAGGGGGCGAATCAGCCCCAGCATTTT	CASSPQGANQPQHF
.	TRBV25-1	.	TRBJ2-1	TGTGCCAGCACAGGTAATTCCTACAATGAGCAGTTCTTC	CASTGNSYNEQFF
.	TRBV29-1	.	TRBJ1-1	TGCAGCGTGGGGCACACTGAAGCTTTCTTT	CSVGHTEAFF